The rows below give T cell receptor beta chains drawn from one sample of a study of T-cell memory formation after mild COVID-19. One entry per CDR3 protein results from TCRdb running MiXCR on the 5' RACE reads. This sample has hundreds of thousands of distinct CDR3 sequences, with about 22% found just once. Material for sequencing was PBMCs or a T cell subset sorted from them (not recorded which). The receptor source for this set is an adult woman who had mild COVID-19 (a few samples of this study predate the infection). Cell type and time point are not known. CDR3s include the opening cysteine and the closing phenylalanine or tryptophan. A D gene is named only where the DNA matches it firmly. Clone sizes are given selectively: once, few, many, or a class where the clone is expanded.

abundance | j_gene | v_gene | d_gene | CDR3nt | CDR3aa
. | TRBJ1-6 | TRBV30 | . | TGTGCCTGGAGGGCAGATTTTAATTCACCCCTCCACTTT | CAWRADFNSPLHF
. | TRBJ2-1 | TRBV7-2 | . | TGTGCCAGCAGCCACGACGGGGCTAGCGAAGAGCAGTTCTTC | CASSHDGASEEQFF
few | TRBJ2-5 | TRBV12-3/TRBV12-4 | TRBD2 | TGTGCCAGCAGTCCTGGACTAGCGGGAGGGCCTTATCAAGAGACCCAGTACTTC | CASSPGLAGGPYQETQYF
. | TRBJ2-7 | TRBV9 | . | TGTGCCAGCAGCGTAGAGGGGACTTCCCCCTCCTACGAGCAGTACTTC | CASSVEGTSPSYEQYF
few | TRBJ2-1 | TRBV7-2 | . | TGTGCCAGCAGCCCTCCCCCCCGGACTCTACTCTTCCACAATGAGCAGTTCTTC | CASSPPPRTLLFHNEQFF
few | TRBJ2-3 | TRBV12-3/TRBV12-4 | . | TGTGCCAGCAGTCCCGTCACAGATACGCAGTATTTT | CASSPVTDTQYF
. | TRBJ1-2 | TRBV9 | TRBD1 | TGTGCCAGCAGCGGGGACAGGGGTTTACATGGCTACACCTTC | CASSGDRGLHGYTF
once | TRBJ1-6 | TRBV9 | TRBD1 | TGTGCCAGCAGCGTAGTGGGGACAGGGCCTCCATCCCTCCACTTT | CASSVVGTGPPSLHF
few | TRBJ2-1 | TRBV18 | TRBD1 | TGTGCCAGCTCACGCCGGGACAGGGCCTACAATGAGCAGTTCTTC | CASSRRDRAYNEQFF
few | TRBJ2-1 | TRBV29-1 | TRBD2 | TGCAGCGTTGAGAAGCGGGAGAAACCCCACAATGAGCAGTTCTTC | CSVEKREKPHNEQFF
. | TRBJ2-3 | TRBV4-1 | . | TGCGCCAGCAGCTTCGAGGCCTTCACAGATACGCAGTATTTT | CASSFEAFTDTQYF
. | TRBJ1-4 | TRBV6-5 | TRBD1 | TGTGCCAGCAGCCCCGGGACAGGGCACCGGACTAATGAAAAACTGTTTTTT | CASSPGTGHRTNEKLFF
many | TRBJ2-1 | TRBV2 | . | TGTGCCAGCAGGGACGTCGCCTACAATGAGCAGTTCTTC | CASRDVAYNEQFF
. | TRBJ2-7 | TRBV18 | . | TGTGCCAGCTCACCGACAGGCGAAGGGCAGTACTTC | CASSPTGEGQYF
. | TRBJ1-1 | TRBV7-8 | . | TGTGCCAGCAGCTTAGTTCGGGGGGTGGACACTGAAGCTTTCTTT | CASSLVRGVDTEAFF
once | TRBJ2-3 | TRBV18 | . | TGTGCCAGCGTCGGGACTAGCACAGATACGCAGTATTTT | CASVGTSTDTQYF
few | TRBJ2-3 | TRBV27 | . | TGTGCCAGCAGTTTAGGGGGCCCTGCCGGACAACTAGACACAGATACGCAGTATTTT | CASSLGGPAGQLDTDTQYF
. | TRBJ2-1 | TRBV7-2 | TRBD1 | TGTGCCAGCAAGGACAGGGGACTTACTAATGAGCAGTTCTTC | CASKDRGLTNEQFF
. | TRBJ2-1 | TRBV7-9 | TRBD2 | TGTGCCAGCAGCTTTTTTCCCCCCCCGGGACTAGCGGGAGAAAATGAGCAGTTCTTC | CASSFFPPPGLAGENEQFF
few | TRBJ1-6 | TRBV3-1 | . | TGTGCCAGCAGGGAGGAGGGCAAGGGAAATTCACCCCTCCACTTT | CASREEGKGNSPLHF
. | TRBJ2-2 | TRBV7-7 | TRBD1 | TGTGCTAGCAGCCCGACAGGGGTAGGCACCGGGGAGCTGTTTTTT | CASSPTGVGTGELFF
few | TRBJ2-5 | TRBV6-5 | . | TGTGCCAGCAGTTACTCGAATTACAGGGGAGGAGGGACCCAGTACTTC | CASSYSNYRGGGTQYF
. | TRBJ2-1 | TRBV27 | . | TGTGCCAGCAGTTTTTCAGGGACCATCTACAATGAGCAGTTCTTC | CASSFSGTIYNEQFF
. | TRBJ2-5 | TRBV29-1 | . | TGCAGCGTTGAGCTCCAGGGGTATAGGGAGACCCAGTACTTC | CSVELQGYRETQYF
. | TRBJ2-3 | TRBV7-6 | . | TGTGCCAGCAGCGACGGGAGATTCACAGATACGCAGTATTTT | CASSDGRFTDTQYF
. | TRBJ2-7 | TRBV11-2 | . | TGTGCCAGCAGCTTCACTCCTTCGGGGTTGCGCGAGCAGTACTTC | CASSFTPSGLREQYF
few | TRBJ2-7 | TRBV10-3 | TRBD1 | TGTGCCATCAGTGACGGGACAGGGGGGAACGAGCAGTACTTC | CAISDGTGGNEQYF
few | TRBJ1-1 | TRBV9 | . | TGTGCCAGCAGCCCACCAGGGACTGAAGCTTTCTTT | CASSPPGTEAFF